These T cell receptor beta chains were read from a single sample in a study of OX40 agonist ivuxolimab in advanced cancers. The repertoire was sequenced with immunoSEQ multiplex PCR; TCRdb's copy has only in-frame clones and lacks some. The sample contains over 30,000 clones, roughly 80% of which appear only once. Specimen: CD4+ or CD8+ T cells sorted from blood, collected in a trial of the OX40 agonist ivuxolimab. The source is an adult with an advanced solid tumor such as melanoma, head and neck, liver or kidney cancer. The CDR3 runs from the conserved cysteine through the conserved F or W. D genes are given only for firm matches. Rows may omit the clone size; those that give it use once, few, many or a size class.

D gene: TRBD2; clone size: NA; J gene: TRBJ2-3; V gene: TRBV5-4; CDR3 DNA: TGTGCCAGCAGCTCGAAGAGCGGGGAGAACACAGATACGCAGTATTTT; CDR3 protein: CASSSKSGENTDTQYF
D gene: NA; clone size: NA; J gene: TRBJ1-1; V gene: TRBV2; CDR3 DNA: TGTGCCAGCCAAGAGGGAGTAGGGTCCTCGGTAACTGAAGCTTTCTTT; CDR3 protein: CASQEGVGSSVTEAFF
D gene: NA; clone size: NA; J gene: TRBJ2-3; V gene: TRBV5-5; CDR3 DNA: TGTGCCAGCAGCTTAAGGTCTACAGATACGCAGTATTTT; CDR3 protein: CASSLRSTDTQYF
D gene: NA; clone size: NA; J gene: TRBJ2-1; V gene: TRBV7-2; CDR3 DNA: TGTGCCAGCAGCCTGGACAGCGCTTCCTACAATGAGCAGTTCTTC; CDR3 protein: CASSLDSASYNEQFF
D gene: NA; clone size: NA; J gene: TRBJ2-5; V gene: TRBV6-1; CDR3 DNA: TGTGCCAGCAGTGAAACGGGGCCGGGGACCCAGTACTTC; CDR3 protein: CASSETGPGTQYF
D gene: TRBD2; clone size: NA; J gene: TRBJ2-1; V gene: TRBV6-8; CDR3 DNA: TGTGCCAGCAGACATCCAAGCGGGGCCTACAATGAGCAGTTCTTC; CDR3 protein: CASRHPSGAYNEQFF
D gene: NA; clone size: NA; J gene: TRBJ2-7; V gene: TRBV18; CDR3 DNA: TGTGCCAGCTCAGAATCCCAGGGCCCCTACGAGCAGTACTTC; CDR3 protein: CASSESQGPYEQYF
D gene: NA; clone size: NA; J gene: TRBJ1-4; V gene: TRBV7-2; CDR3 DNA: TGTGCCAGCAGCTTATTGGCCGGGGCGTCTAATGAAAAACTGTTTTTT; CDR3 protein: CASSLLAGASNEKLFF
D gene: TRBD1; clone size: few; J gene: TRBJ1-1; V gene: TRBV13; CDR3 DNA: TGTGCCAGCAGCTTAGGCGAAGGGGGCTTGGTCACTGAAGCTTTCTTT; CDR3 protein: CASSLGEGGLVTEAFF
D gene: TRBD1; clone size: NA; J gene: TRBJ2-7; V gene: TRBV6-1; CDR3 DNA: TGTGCCAGCAGGTGGACAGGGATTTCCGAGCAGTACTTC; CDR3 protein: CASRWTGISEQYF
D gene: NA; clone size: NA; J gene: TRBJ2-7; V gene: TRBV5-1; CDR3 DNA: TGCGCCAGCAGCCCTTCCGGGTTGAACTACGAGCAGTACTTC; CDR3 protein: CASSPSGLNYEQYF
D gene: NA; clone size: NA; J gene: TRBJ2-3; V gene: TRBV30; CDR3 DNA: TGTGCCTGGAGCCCTCCGGGACCTCAAGATACGCAGTATTTT; CDR3 protein: CAWSPPGPQDTQYF